Each of the 20 T cell receptor beta chains below was sequenced from the same sample in a study of T cells after posttransplantation cyclophosphamide. Profiled with immunoSEQ multiplex PCR; TCRdb holds only in-frame clones, not every one. This table holds about 47,000 clones, around 94% found once. Input material: PBMCs. These receptors were obtained from a young woman in good health and a related stem cell transplant donor.

V usage is TRBV19 and J usage is TRBJ2-7, with 7 bases matching TRBD1. V was clipped by 5 bases and J by 2 bases; unmatched bases: 9. The CDR3 covers 15 residues. Germline V gene sequence: CDR1 LNHDA, CDR2 SQIVND (reference sequence). The CDR3 region has the DNA TGTGCCAGTAGTCCAAGACAGGGAAGCGCCTACGAGCAGTACTTC. Amino acids: CASSPRQGSAYEQYF. The complete variable domain, with remaining parts taken from reference TRBV19 and TRBJ2-7, reads DGGITQSPKYLFRKEGQNVTLSCEQNLNHDAMYWYRQDPGQGLRLIYYSQIVNDFQKGDIAEGYSVSREKKESFPLTVTSAQKNPTAFYLCASSPRQGSAYEQYFGPGTRLTVT.

There are a few counts of this clone. The chain couples TRBV14 to TRBJ1-6; D unclear. The germline V and J ends were trimmed by 1 base and 10 bases, with 11 bases remaining between them. This CDR3 spans 14 amino acids. Germline V gene data show CDR1 as SGHDN and CDR2 as FVKESK. This chain's CDR3 is CASSQGVGNSPLHF. The CDR3 coding sequence is TGTGCCAGCAGCCAAGGGGTCGGGAACTCACCCCTCCACTTT.

The V call is TRBV5-6, the J call TRBJ1-1; no reliable D call. Looked up from germline, CDR1 is SGHDT and CDR2 is YYEEEE. V lost 0 bases and J lost 1, with 4 bases in between. This CDR3 contains 13 residues. CDR3 sequence: CASSLVANTEAFF. CDR3 DNA: TGTGCCAGCAGCTTGGTAGCGAACACTGAAGCTTTCTTT. The variable domain in full, completed from reference TRBV5-6 and TRBJ1-1, reads DAGVTQSPTHLIKTRGQQVTLRCSPKSGHDTVSWYQQALGQGPQFIFQYYEEEERQRGNFPDRFSGHQFPNYSSELNVNALLLGDSALYLCASSLVANTEAFFGQGTRLTVV.

The rearrangement links TRBV27 to TRBJ2-7; 10 bases align to TRBD1. Unmatched junction bases numbered 8, after V lost 7 bases and J lost 2 bases. Germline V gene lookup returns CDR1 MNHEY and CDR2 SMNVEV (reference sequence). The CDR3 loop spans 15 amino acids. The CDR3 is CASNLKGQGTYEQYF. DNA for the CDR3: TGTGCCAGCAATCTAAAGGGACAGGGGACCTACGAGCAGTACTTC.

The chain uses TRBV7-9 and TRBJ1-6; D remains unclear. Germline V CDR1 and CDR2: SEHNR, FQNEAQ (reference sequence). V was cut by 7 bases and J by 0 bases, with 10 bases left in between. The CDR3 has 15 residues. The CDR3 sequence is CASTLGSSYNSPLHF. The CDR3 DNA sequence: TGTGCCAGCACCCTCGGGAGCTCCTATAATTCACCCCTCCACTTT. The full variable domain, with the rest looked up from reference TRBV7-9 and TRBJ1-6, is DTGVSQNPRHKITKRGQNVTFRCDPISEHNRLYWYRQTLGQGPEFLTYFQNEAQLEKSRLLSDRFSAERPKGSFSTLEIQRTEQGDSAMYLCASTLGSSYNSPLHFGNGTRLTVT.

The chain employs TRBV7-2 and TRBJ1-2, with D maybe TRBD1 (5 bases). The V end was cut by 2 bases, the J end by 7 bases, with 14 bases between. Germline CDR1 reads SGHTA; CDR2 reads FQGNSA. The CDR3 totals 14 residues. This CDR3 reads CASSLQGPASGYTF. The CDR3 DNA sequence: TGTGCCAGCAGCTTACAGGGCCCGGCGTCTGGCTACACCTTC.

The CDR3 region is CASSPFQQGYGYTF. The CDR3, as DNA: TGTGCCAGCAGTCCATTTCAACAGGGCTATGGCTACACCTTC. The chain recombines TRBV27 with TRBJ1-2, with a possible D match to TRBD1 (6 bases). The germline gives CDR1 MNHEY, CDR2 SMNVEV (reference sequence). V lost 5 bases, J lost 4 bases, and 14 bases lay in between. This CDR3 is built from 14 residues.

V gene TRBV14 combines with J gene TRBJ1-3; no firm D call. The V end lost 2 bases, the J end lost 2 bases, and 16 bases lay between the germline ends. The CDR3 length is 17 residues. Germline V gene data show CDR1 as SGHDN and CDR2 as FVKESK. CDR3 protein: CASSQYPTRGTGNTIYF. DNA for the CDR3: TGTGCCAGCAGCCAATACCCAACGCGAGGGACTGGAAACACCATATATTTT. Together with reference TRBV14 and TRBJ1-3, the CDR3 gives the full variable domain: EAGVTQFPSHSVIEKGQTVTLRCDPISGHDNLYWYRRVMGKEIKFLLHFVKESKQDESGMPNNRFLAERTGGTYSTLKVQPAELEDSGVYFCASSQYPTRGTGNTIYFGEGSWLTVV.

The chain has TRBV27 and TRBJ1-5; 8 nucleotides line up with TRBD1. This CDR3 contains 14 residues. Germline trimming cut 6 bases from V and 2 bases from J; bases unmatched to any gene: 3. CDR1 MNHEY and CDR2 SMNVEV come from the germline V gene (reference sequence). The CDR3 is CASSSDRGNQPQHF. In nucleotides, the CDR3 is TGTGCCAGCAGCTCGGACAGGGGCAATCAGCCCCAGCATTTT.

Only one count was recorded for this clone. The J gene is TRBJ1-5, the V gene TRBV4-2; a possible D gene is TRBD1 (6 bases). Trimming removed 0 bases at V and 5 bases at J, with 11 bases between. This CDR3 is 15 amino acids long. Germline-derived CDR1 and CDR2 are LGHNA and YNFKEQ. The CDR3 nucleotides are TGTGCCAGCAGCCAAGACAGGGGAAGAGATCAGCCCCAGCATTTT. Translation: CASSQDRGRDQPQHF.

This chain connects TRBV7-2 to TRBJ1-3; no firm D call. Deletions cut 5 bases from V and 0 bases from J, with 8 bases between. Germline CDR1 and CDR2: SGHTA and FQGNSA. The CDR3 runs to 14 residues. CDR3 nucleotides: TGTGCCAGCAGCCCAGGCTTCTCTGGAAACACCATATATTTT. Protein product: CASSPGFSGNTIYF.

The chain uses TRBV19 and TRBJ1-1; tentative D call: TRBD1 (6 bases). The germline V gene encodes CDR1 LNHDA and CDR2 SQIVND (reference sequence). V lost 6 bases and J 4 bases, leaving 12 bases between the germline ends. The CDR3 has 13 residues. The CDR3 DNA sequence: TGTGCCAGTAGGCTGACAGGATCCACTGAAGCTTTCTTT. Amino acid sequence: CASRLTGSTEAFF.

The chain recombines TRBV6-6 with TRBJ1-5; TRBD1 matches at 8 bases. J was trimmed by 6 bases and V by 0 bases; bases with no gene match: 7. Germline V gene sequence: CDR1 MNHNY, CDR2 SVGAGI (reference sequence). The CDR3 runs to 16 residues. The CDR3 DNA sequence: TGTGCCAGCAGTTACTCGACAGGGGATCAGGCTCAGCCCCAGCATTTT. The encoded protein is CASSYSTGDQAQPQHF.

V is TRBV9 and J is TRBJ1-2; 7 nucleotides align to TRBD1. The germline V gene encodes CDR1 SGDLS and CDR2 YYNGEE. V shed 2 bases, J shed 0 bases, and the junction held 4 bases outside the gene matches. The CDR3 is made up of 15 amino acids. CDR3 sequence: CASSVRQGPNYGYTF. CDR3 nucleotides: TGTGCCAGCAGCGTTAGACAGGGACCTAACTATGGCTACACCTTC.

This rearrangement joins TRBV30 to TRBJ1-2; tentatively, D is TRBD1 (6 bases). V was trimmed by 1 base and J by 3 bases, leaving 9 bases between them. There are 13 residues in the CDR3. Germline CDR1 and CDR2: GTSNPN and SVGIG (reference sequence). The CDR3 region has the DNA TGTGCCTGGAGTGGAGGGGGTCACTATGGCTACACCTTC. Its protein is CAWSGGGHYGYTF.

This chain connects TRBV2 to TRBJ2-7; possibly TRBD1 for D (5 bases). Germline CDR1 SNHLY, CDR2 FYNNEI. Trimming removed 5 bases from V and 4 bases from J, with 18 bases in between. CDR3 length: 15 residues. The CDR3 DNA reads as TGTGCCAGCAGTTTCCTCACACGGACACTATACGAGCAGTACTTC. This sequence encodes CASSFLTRTLYEQYF.

CDR3 in amino acids: CASSPETGRNTEAFF. The CDR3 coding sequence is TGTGCCAGCAGTCCAGAGACAGGGAGGAACACTGAAGCTTTCTTT. This chain links TRBV6-4 with TRBJ1-1, with 7 bases that match TRBD1. CDR1 is MRHNA and CDR2 is SNTAGT in the germline V gene. This CDR3 is built from 15 residues. V shed 5 bases, J shed 1 base, and the junction held 7 bases outside the gene matches.

The rearrangement links TRBV9 to TRBJ1-3; 9 bases match TRBD1. V trimming: 4 bases; J trimming: 3 bases; junction bases outside the gene matches: 23. Germline CDR1 is SGDLS and CDR2 is YYNGEE. The CDR3 length is 21 residues. This CDR3 reads CASSPRTGVFPSLFSGNTIYF. The CDR3 nucleotides read TGTGCCAGCAGCCCCCGGACAGGGGTTTTCCCATCTCTCTTTAGTGGAAACACCATATATTTT.

The chain has TRBV30 and TRBJ2-2; the match to TRBD1 covers 10 bases. The CDR3 is made up of 15 amino acids. Per the germline V gene, CDR1 is GTSNPN and CDR2 is SVGIG (reference sequence). The V segment lost 3 bases and the J segment 2 bases; nucleotides outside the gene matches: 3. CDR3 DNA: TGTGCCTGGAGCCGGGACAGGGGAAACACCGGGGAGCTGTTTTTT. It translates to CAWSRDRGNTGELFF.

The chain uses TRBV5-1 and TRBJ1-1; TRBD1 matches at 9 bases. Trimming took 5 bases from V and 5 from J; bases not matched to a gene: 10. The CDR3 loop spans 15 amino acids. Germline values: CDR1 SGHRS, CDR2 YFSETQ. The CDR3 region is CASSPGGTGRTEAFF. CDR3 coding DNA: TGCGCCAGCAGTCCAGGGGGGACAGGGAGAACTGAAGCTTTCTTT.